This T cell receptor (beta chain) came from a study of T cells in localized non-small cell lung cancer. Regarding this clone: Its antigen remains unknown.

Findings and limits, study-wide: A median of about 60 of the top 100 tumor clones appeared in adjacent lung, which was paired and uninvolved.

The CDR3 contains 15 residues. V trimming: 5 bases; J trimming: 5 bases; junction bases outside the gene matches: 5. Germline V gene sequence: CDR1 SEHNR, CDR2 FQNEAQ (reference sequence). Repertoires were generated with immunoSEQ multiplex PCR, while TCRdb's copy carries only in-frame clones and drops some. The repertoire includes 50,000 or so clones, approximately 82% of them detected once, and about 20% sits in the top ten. This TCR was recovered from a female donor of 60 years or more with stage II squamous cell lung carcinoma. This rearrangement joins TRBV7-9 to TRBJ1-5, with TRBD1 matching 11 bases. This sample comprised peripheral blood, obtained before any cancer treatment. This CDR3 reads CASSKGQGAYQPQHF. CDR3 coding DNA: TGTGCCAGCAGCAAAGGACAGGGGGCTTATCAGCCCCAGCATTTT.